These T cell receptor beta chains were read from a single sample in a study of blood T cell repertoires in COVID-19. Libraries were prepared by immunoSEQ multiplex PCR; TCRdb keeps only in-frame clonotypes and omits some of them. This sample yields hundreds of thousands of clones, of which about 85% are seen a single time; about 1.9% belongs to the top ten. Material: PBMCs or T cells enriched from blood (not recorded which). These receptors all stem from a woman aged 25 to 39 who had been exposed to COVID-19. Each CDR3 is given with its conserved first and last residue. The D gene is left open where the match is weak. Not all rows give a size; the values are once, few, many and, for expanded clones, a class.

V gene	clone size	J gene	D gene	CDR3 DNA	CDR3 protein
TRBV7-9	-	TRBJ1-4	-	TGTGCCAGCAGCGAAACCGGGGTTACGCTCGGAAAACTGTTTTTT	CASSETGVTLGKLFF
TRBV19	-	TRBJ2-1	TRBD1	TGTGCCAGTAGAGCCAGGGGGCATCGGGAGCAGTTCTTC	CASRARGHREQFF
TRBV27	-	TRBJ2-7	TRBD1	TGTGCCAGCAGTGCCGGGACAGGGTACGAGCAGTACTTC	CASSAGTGYEQYF
TRBV30	-	TRBJ1-4	-	TGTGCCTGGAGTGGAACGGGAAATGAAAAACTGTTTTTT	CAWSGTGNEKLFF
TRBV9	-	TRBJ1-3	-	TGTGCCAGCAGCGTAGAACAGGTTCCGGGAAACACCATATATTTT	CASSVEQVPGNTIYF
TRBV7-6	-	TRBJ2-2	-	TGTGCCAGCAGCTCCACAGTCGGTTGGACCGGGGAGCTGTTTTTT	CASSSTVGWTGELFF
TRBV18	once	TRBJ2-2	TRBD1	TGTGCCAGCTCACCACAGGGGGCATCGGACACCGGGGAGCTGTTTTTT	CASSPQGASDTGELFF
TRBV10-1	few	TRBJ1-6	TRBD1	TGCGCCAGCAGTGGCCCGGACAGGCATAATTCACCCCTCCACTTT	CASSGPDRHNSPLHF
TRBV10-3	once	TRBJ1-1	-	TGTGCCATCAGTGAGTCGAGAGGCTTGAGCACTGAAGCTTTCTTT	CAISESRGLSTEAFF
TRBV27	-	TRBJ2-2	-	TGTGCCAGCACGAGATTGAACACCGGGGAGCTGTTTTTT	CASTRLNTGELFF
TRBV7-2	-	TRBJ2-7	-	TGTGCCAGCAGCTCCGGACAGTCCCACGAGCAGTACTTC	CASSSGQSHEQYF
TRBV6-4	-	TRBJ2-1	-	TGTGCCAGCAGTGTTACCGGGGGATACAATGAGCAGTTCTTC	CASSVTGGYNEQFF
TRBV6-2/TRBV6-3	-	TRBJ1-1	-	TGTGCCAGCAGCCGAACGGGGTGGGGCACTGAAGCTTTCTTT	CASSRTGWGTEAFF
TRBV19	-	TRBJ2-7	-	TGTGCCAGTAGTTTGGGACTCTCACGGCGGGAGCAGTACTTC	CASSLGLSRREQYF
TRBV19	-	TRBJ2-1	-	TGTGCCACCGCGGTTTTGCATGAGCAGTTCTTC	CATAVLHEQFF
TRBV19	-	TRBJ1-5	-	TGTGCCAGTAGTATTAGTAGCCCGAATCAGCCCCAGCATTTT	CASSISSPNQPQHF
TRBV7-3	-	TRBJ1-2	-	TGTGCCAGCAGCTCGGGGGGCCGGTATGGCTACACCTTC	CASSSGGRYGYTF
TRBV19	-	TRBJ2-1	TRBD2	TGTGCCAGTAGGAACCGACGAGCGGGAGGCTACAATGAGCAGTTCTTC	CASRNRRAGGYNEQFF
TRBV18	-	TRBJ2-1	TRBD2	TGTGCCAGCTCACCACCGCTACTAGCGGGGGGTTCCAATGAGCAGTTCTTC	CASSPPLLAGGSNEQFF
TRBV30	-	TRBJ1-1	-	TGTGCCTGGAGTGTACTCGACAGAATCACTGAAGCTTTCTTT	CAWSVLDRITEAFF
TRBV30	-	TRBJ1-4	-	TGTGCCTGGAGGCTATTTAATGAAAAACTGTTTTTT	CAWRLFNEKLFF
TRBV29-1	once	TRBJ2-7	-	TGCAGCGTTGGGGGGGAACAGCAGTACTTC	CSVGGEQQYF
TRBV2	-	TRBJ1-5	TRBD1	TGTGCCAGCCACAGGGGGGCACCACAGCCCCAGCATTTT	CASHRGAPQPQHF
TRBV2	-	TRBJ2-5	-	TGTGCCAGCAGTAGGCCTAGCGAACGACAAGAGACCCAGTACTTC	CASSRPSERQETQYF
TRBV9	-	TRBJ2-2	TRBD2	TGTGCCAGCAGCGTAGGGGGGACTAGCGACGCCACCGGGGAGCTGTTTTTT	CASSVGGTSDATGELFF
TRBV5-5	-	TRBJ2-2	-	TGTGCCAGCAGCTTGGCTGCGGGGTACACCGGGGAGCTGTTTTTT	CASSLAAGYTGELFF
TRBV11-3	-	TRBJ2-7	-	TGTGCCAGCAGCTTAGCGCAGTCCTACGAGCAGTACTTC	CASSLAQSYEQYF
TRBV18	-	TRBJ1-1	-	TGTGCCAGCTCACCACCCGGGACAAAAGAAACTGAAGCTTTCTTT	CASSPPGTKETEAFF
TRBV30	-	TRBJ2-7	-	TGTGCCTGGAGTGGGCAGGGTACGGGTGAGCAGTACTTC	CAWSGQGTGEQYF